One and the same sample provided the 4 T cell receptor beta chains below, sequenced in a study of blood T cell repertoires in COVID-19 (dated by TCRdb to the early 2020s). Libraries were built with the immunoSEQ multiplex PCR assay. TCRdb re-hosts the immuneACCESS table, in-frame sequences only. Its copies lack some clones; in the studies checked, an unresolved V gene accounts for under half of them, and the cause for the rest is not known. In this sample the table shows 70,000 or so clones, 91% of which occur a single time. The ten largest clones take up 7% to 9.5% of the sample. The sample taken for sequencing was peripheral blood. The receptors derive from a human donor in a cohort sampled during active COVID-19.

CDR3: CASSQWTVRSEAFF. The DNA of the CDR3 is TGCGCCAGCAGCCAATGGACAGTTCGGAGTGAAGCTTTCTTT. The chain employs TRBV5-1 and TRBJ1-1, with D tentatively TRBD1 (6 bases). The CDR3 has 14 amino acids. Germline CDR1 reads SGHRS; CDR2 reads YFSETQ. Trimming shortened V by 4 bases and J by 7 bases, and 17 bases separated the two germline ends.

The chain is built from TRBV28 and TRBJ1-4, with a possible D match to TRBD1 (6 bases). The V end lost 5 bases, the J end lost 7 bases, and 14 bases lay between the germline ends. CDR1 MDHEN and CDR2 SYDVKM come from the germline V gene. The CDR3 runs to 14 residues. The CDR3 sequence is CASSKGGVIEKLFF. The CDR3 coding sequence is TGTGCCAGCAGTAAAGGGGGGGTTATTGAAAAACTGTTTTTT.

The J gene is TRBJ2-6, the V gene TRBV5-1; a possible D gene is TRBD2 (5 bases). V lost 5 bases, J lost 1 base, and 10 bases lay in between. The CDR3 is 15 amino acids. Per the germline V gene, CDR1 is SGHRS and CDR2 is YFSETQ. In nucleotides, the CDR3 is TGCGCCAGCAGGGTCGAGGGTTCTGGGGCCAACGTCCTGACTTTC. Translation: CASRVEGSGANVLTF.

The rearrangement uses TRBV30 and TRBJ2-7, with a weak D call TRBD1 (6 bases). Germline V gives CDR1 GTSNPN, CDR2 SVGIG (reference sequence). Trimming pared 3 bases from V and 7 bases from J, leaving 19 bases between. This CDR3 is built from 14 residues. CDR3 in DNA: TGTGCCTGGAGCCCAGACAGGCTGGTTGGGGAGCAGTACTTC. Translated, it gives CAWSPDRLVGEQYF.